The clone carrying this T cell receptor beta chain was seen a few times. The CDR3 has 17 amino acids. Germline values: CDR1 SEHNR, CDR2 FQNEAQ (reference sequence). Losses at the gene ends were 5 bases for V and 6 bases for J; bases not matched to a gene: 14. The source of the sample is a study of blood T cell repertoires in COVID-19. Data came from immunoSEQ multiplex PCR; TCRdb stores just in-frame clones and leaves some out. The top ten clones hold approximately 5.3% of a sample with about 260,000 clones, 70% to 90% of them seen once. The gene calls are TRBV7-9 and TRBJ2-3, with 10 bases fitting TRBD2. This receptor was obtained from a woman aged 60-70 years with COVID-19, enrolled during active disease. The source material was peripheral blood. The CDR3 reads CASSPRSSGRVKDTQYF. CDR3 nucleotides: TGTGCCAGCAGCCCCCGATCTAGCGGGAGAGTGAAGGATACGCAGTATTTT.